This T cell receptor (beta chain) stems from a study of blood T cell repertoires in COVID-19. Across the study: T cells, B-cell-depleted T cells, or PBMCs provided the cDNA or gDNA that served as material.

Per the original methods: Reference gene primer amplification yielded estimated nucleated cell counts. Clones were sequenced by immunoSEQ multiplex PCR, and TCRdb holds only the in-frame ones, with some missing. V, J and clone size are those of that table, while D and trimming were read from the DNA. The data contain about 120,000 clones, around 91% of them singletons. Germline loops: CDR1 LGHNA, CDR2 YSLEER. The CDR3 spans 16 residues. Trimming cost V 0 bases and J 2 bases, with 11 bases left between them. The Seattle patients, enrolled during active infection, were followed longitudinally. Sequenced: peripheral blood. The chain recombines TRBV4-3 with TRBJ2-1, with D uncertain. This TCR derives from a woman aged 55-70 years with COVID-19, enrolled during active disease. The CDR3 here is CASSQDGQATYNEQFF. Written as DNA, the CDR3 is TGCGCCAGCAGCCAAGATGGGCAGGCGACCTACAATGAGCAGTTCTTC.